This T cell receptor (beta chain) was obtained from a study of shared T cell receptors in the human thymus. The CDR3 is 14 amino acids. Trimming removed 7 bases from V and 5 bases from J; junction bases left unmatched: 10. Germline V lookup: CDR1 MDHEN, CDR2 SYDVKM. Libraries were prepared by immunoSEQ multiplex PCR; TCRdb keeps only in-frame clonotypes and omits some of them. The repertoire holds 630,000 or so clones, about 87% seen once, with about 0.0094% in the top ten. These data also formed part of another study, on human thymus T cells. That source notes: Resections removed during corrective heart surgery provided the thymus tissue used. Use of V and J genes seemed skewed within the thymic and blood repertoires.

The chain couples TRBV28 to TRBJ2-7; 8 bases are a match to TRBD1. Sequences were obtained from thymocytes. This TCR came from a boy in the first two years of life with a congenital heart defect. This CDR3 is CASNTGGPVHEQYF. The DNA for the CDR3 is TGTGCCAGCAACACAGGGGGGCCGGTCCACGAGCAGTACTTC.